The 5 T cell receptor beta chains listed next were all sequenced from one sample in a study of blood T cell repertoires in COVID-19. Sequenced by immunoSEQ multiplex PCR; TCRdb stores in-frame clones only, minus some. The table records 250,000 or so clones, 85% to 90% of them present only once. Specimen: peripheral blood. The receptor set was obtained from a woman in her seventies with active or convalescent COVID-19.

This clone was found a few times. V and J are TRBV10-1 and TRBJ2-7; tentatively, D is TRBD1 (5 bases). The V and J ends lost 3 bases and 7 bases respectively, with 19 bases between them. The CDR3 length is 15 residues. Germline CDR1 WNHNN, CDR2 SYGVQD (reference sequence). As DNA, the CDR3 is TGCGCCAGCAGTGATCGAGTGCGCACAGGTGGGGAGCAGTACTTC. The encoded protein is CASSDRVRTGGEQYF.

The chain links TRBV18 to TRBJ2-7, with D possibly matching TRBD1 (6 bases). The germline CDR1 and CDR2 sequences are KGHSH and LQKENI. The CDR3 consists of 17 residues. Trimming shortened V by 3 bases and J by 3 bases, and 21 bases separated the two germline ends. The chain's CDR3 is CASSPPTGGAVLYEQYF. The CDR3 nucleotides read TGTGCCAGCTCACCTCCGACAGGAGGTGCCGTGCTCTACGAGCAGTACTTC. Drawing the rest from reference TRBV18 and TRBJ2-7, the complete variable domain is NAGVMQNPRHLVRRRGQEARLRCSPMKGHSHVYWYRQLPEEGLKFMVYLQKENIIDESGMPKERFSAEFPKEGPSILRIQQVVRGDSAAYFCASSPPTGGAVLYEQYFGPGTRLTVT.

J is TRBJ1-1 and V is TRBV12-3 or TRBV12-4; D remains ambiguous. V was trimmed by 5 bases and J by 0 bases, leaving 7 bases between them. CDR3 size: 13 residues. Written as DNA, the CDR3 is TGTGCCAGCAGTCCTACTATGAACACTGAAGCTTTCTTT. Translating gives CASSPTMNTEAFF.

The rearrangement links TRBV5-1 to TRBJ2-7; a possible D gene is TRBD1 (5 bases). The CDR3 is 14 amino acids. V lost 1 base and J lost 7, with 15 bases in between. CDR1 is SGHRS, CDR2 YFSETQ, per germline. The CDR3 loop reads CASSLNQGQSEQYF. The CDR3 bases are TGCGCCAGCAGCTTGAACCAGGGCCAGTCAGAGCAGTACTTC. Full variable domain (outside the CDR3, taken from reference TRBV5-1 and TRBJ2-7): KAGVTQTPRYLIKTRGQQVTLSCSPISGHRSVSWYQQTPGQGLQFLFEYFSETQRNKGNFPGRFSGRQFSNSRSEMNVSTLELGDSALYLCASSLNQGQSEQYFGPGTRLTVT.

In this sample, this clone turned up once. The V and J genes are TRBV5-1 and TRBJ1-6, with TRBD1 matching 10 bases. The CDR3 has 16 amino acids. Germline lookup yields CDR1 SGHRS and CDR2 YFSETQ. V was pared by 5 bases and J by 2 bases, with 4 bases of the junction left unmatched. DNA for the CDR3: TGCGCCAGCAGACCGGGGACAGGGGCCTATAATTCACCCCTCCACTTT. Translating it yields CASRPGTGAYNSPLHF.